This T cell receptor (beta chain) was captured in a study of CD8 T cells in Susac syndrome. RNA, at roughly 0.5 to 1 ug, was reverse transcribed with random hexamers. With immunoSEQ multiplex PCR, TCR beta CDR3 was amplified across 54 Vbeta and 13 Jbeta. TCRdb recomputed calls from the immunoSEQ multiplex PCR reads with MiXCR, one row per CDR3 protein. Among 150,000 to 200,000 distinct CDR3 sequences, over 85% were seen once, and the ten largest hold around 0.13%. Study-level points and caveats: As acknowledged by the study, its TCR sequencing and HLA analysis included a relatively small number of individuals.

About this clonotype: Antigen specificity is unknown.

The controls were healthy donors who were matched for age and sex. The TEMRA cells underwent FACS enrichment, while the CD8+ and CD4+ T cells underwent negative isolation. The CDR3 has 12 amino acids. The V gene lost 1 base and the J gene lost 6 bases, with 6 bases spanning the gap. In germline, CDR1 is SGHDT, CDR2 YYEEEE. Sequenced: CD4+ T cells from PBMCs. The clonotype originates from a human donor in good health. The chain uses TRBV5-6 and TRBJ2-3; D not certain. As DNA, the CDR3 is TGTGCCAGCAGCTTGAATTGGGATACGCAGTATTTT. This gives the protein CASSLNWDTQYF.